Below, one T cell receptor beta chain is given with its context. Original processing methods: Amplification of reference gene primers was used by the study to estimate nucleated cell counts. Clones were sequenced by immunoSEQ multiplex PCR, and TCRdb holds only the in-frame ones, with some missing. Clone size and the V and J calls come from that table; the DNA yielded D and trimming. The sample lists some 150,000 clones, approximately 84% seen once, with under 8.5% in the top ten. Germline V gene lookup returns CDR1 SEHNR and CDR2 FQNEAQ (reference sequence). This CDR3 has 15 residues. V lost 3 bases and J lost 6, with 16 bases in between. The sample originates from a study of blood T cell repertoires in COVID-19. Whole-study context: Donors in the United States, Italy and Spain gave samples during acute or convalescent COVID-19. PBMCs, B-cell-depleted T cells, or T cells were the source of the cDNA or gDNA that made up the material.

The TCR comes from a man in his forties who had recovered from COVID-19. The sequenced sample consisted of peripheral blood. This chain connects TRBV7-9 to TRBJ2-3; D may be TRBD2 (6 bases). The CDR3 region is CASSFTGLPPDTQYF. CDR3 in DNA: TGTGCCAGCAGCTTCACAGGACTACCGCCCGATACGCAGTATTTT. Complete variable domain (other parts from reference TRBV7-9 and TRBJ2-3): DTGVSQNPRHKITKRGQNVTFRCDPISEHNRLYWYRQTLGQGPEFLTYFQNEAQLEKSRLLSDRFSAERPKGSFSTLEIQRTEQGDSAMYLCASSFTGLPPDTQYFGPGTRLTVL.